The present TCR beta chain was sequenced within a study of T-cell memory formation after mild COVID-19 (dated by TCRdb to the early 2020s). Regarding the study in general: TCR sequence clusters from the two donors were found to be largely donor specific. The cohort was made up of two young adult volunteers, one female and one male, who were previously healthy. In two donors, T-cell clones that expanded and contracted after mild COVID-19 were tracked by sequencing TCRalpha and TCRbeta repertoires over time.

The CDR3 runs 15 residues from the cysteine to the phenylalanine. CDR3 DNA only is kept here, 45 bases in frame from base 1. V gives up 5 bases and J gives up 0 bases, and the segment between their germline ends measures 12 bases. CDR1 and CDR2 are read off the germline V gene as SGHTA and FQGTGA. Sequencing relied on an Illumina NovaSeq 6000. TCRalpha and TCRbeta cDNA libraries were constructed by 5'RACE with constant-segment primers, with sample barcodes and unique molecular identifiers being introduced. RNA was extracted from every sample with Trizol reagent. Library amplification was performed in two PCR steps, and a second sample barcode and Illumina TruSeq adapters were introduced in the second step. Libraries were sequenced on an Illumina NovaSeq with 2 x 150 bp paired-end reads. As for the authors' bioinformatics: Reads were demultiplexed and collapsed into UMI-guided consensus sequences with migec v1.2.7. Using mixcr v2.1.11, UMI consensuses were aligned to TRA and TRB V and J templates and then assembled into clonotypes. A clonotype was counted as expanded or contracted only if both edgeR and NoisET called the change significant, with noise models trained on biological replicates. For edgeR calls, the thresholds were a false discovery rate-adjusted p below 0.01 and a log2 fold-change of 1. As an exploratory analysis of dynamics, PCA with hierarchical clustering was applied to max-normalized trajectories of the 1000 most abundant clonotypes. Separately sequenced CD4+ and CD8+ repertoires were used to assign a CD4 or CD8 phenotype to each responding clone. Through fastp at Q25 and MiXCR, TCRdb rebuilt clones from the public reads, retaining in-frame beta chains. One record per CDR3 amino acid sequence lists the most common genes and DNA. The V and J calls, along with clone size, are taken from TCRdb and not from the paper's own processing. The sample table records 11,000 to 15,000 distinct CDR3 sequences; roughly a fifth of these occur just once. The ten largest clonotypes hold roughly 50% of the sample.

PBMCs were isolated by Ficoll-Paque density gradient centrifugation. Here is what the overall study found, with its caveats: Whether the second-wave clones peaking on day 37 were SARS-CoV-2 specific was not confirmed. Only a couple of mild cases were covered by the study, and larger cohorts that include severe cases with pre-infection samples were considered necessary. Some responding clones were detected in pre-infection memory, suggesting pre-existing cross-reactive memory T cells joined the SARS-CoV-2 response. From day 15 to 85, contracting clones showed balanced CD4/CD8 phenotypes, whereas a second wave of clones that expanded from day 15 to 37 leaned towards CD4+. Contracting CD4+ clones were found mainly in CM and EM memory subsets, while CD8+ clones were enriched in EMRA.

Ten or more counts support this clonotype. The antigen it recognizes is unknown. Per-base qualities were not stored, and no clone one base away is much larger. Input material: PBMCs or a T cell subset sorted from them (not recorded which). This receptor was obtained from an adult woman who had mild COVID-19 (a few samples of this study predate the infection). The sample titles of this study are shuffled in the database, so cell type and time point are left out; the donor was told from shared clones. The chain couples TRBV7-3 to TRBJ2-3, with a weak D call of TRBD1 (5 bases match). Here is the DNA: TGTGCCAGCAGCCACACCGACAGTAGCACAGATACGCAGTATTTT. Translation gives CASSHTDSSTDTQYF.